This T cell receptor beta chain emerged from a study of blood T cell repertoires in COVID-19. Losses at the gene ends were 7 bases for V and 4 bases for J; bases not matched to a gene: 3. The CDR3 extends over 12 amino acids. Germline V gene lookup returns CDR1 SQVTM and CDR2 ANQGSEA. Profiled with immunoSEQ multiplex PCR; TCRdb holds only in-frame clones, not every one. The sample comprises a few hundred thousand clones, over 80% of which are singletons, and about a tenth rests with the top ten. Sequences were obtained from peripheral blood. The sequence was obtained from a woman between 65 and 79 years old with COVID-19, enrolled during active disease. V gene TRBV29-1 combines with J gene TRBJ1-4, with TRBD1 identical over 7 bases. In DNA, the CDR3 is TGCAGCGCACGACAGGGTAATGAAAAACTGTTTTTT. It encodes CSARQGNEKLFF.